The 26 T cell receptor beta chains below come from one sample, sequenced in a study of technical replicates of blood from a few donors. Produced via immunoSEQ multiplex PCR; TCRdb's table is partial and in-frame only. The table lists about 62,000 clones, about nine tenths of them singletons. Input material: PBMCs. Receptors were obtained from a human donor in good health. Some clones in this sample may be carry-over from other donors' samples.

This sequence joins TRBV4-2 and TRBJ2-1; D gene unclear. The CDR3 spans 15 residues. With 0 bases removed from V and 8 bases from J, the gap between germline ends came to 14 bases. Germline V lookup: CDR1 LGHNA, CDR2 YNFKEQ. CDR3 sequence (DNA): TGTGCCAGCAGCCAAGAAGCAGGCAGGTGGGATGAGCAGTTCTTC. It is translated as CASSQEAGRWDEQFF.

CDR3: CASSPRRGSFHEQYF. The CDR3 DNA sequence: TGTGCCAGCAGTCCCCGACGGGGGAGTTTTCACGAGCAGTACTTC. The rearrangement joins TRBV7-3 to TRBJ2-7, with a possible D match to TRBD2 (6 bases). Trimming shortened V by 6 bases and J by 5 bases, and 20 bases separated the two germline ends. The CDR3 covers 15 residues. CDR1 is SGHTA and CDR2 is FQGTGA in the germline V gene. Looking up the rest from reference TRBV7-3 and TRBJ2-7 gives the full variable domain: GAGVSQTPSNKVTEKGKYVELRCDPISGHTALYWYRQSLGQGPEFLIYFQGTGAADDSGLPNDRFFAVRPEGSVSTLKIQRTERGDSAVYLCASSPRRGSFHEQYFGPGTRLTVT.

The V and J genes are TRBV7-3 and TRBJ2-3; 10 bases line up with TRBD2. The trim removed 0 bases at V and 5 bases at J, leaving 8 bases unmatched. CDR3 length equals 17 residues. Germline V gene lookup returns CDR1 SGHTA and CDR2 FQGTGA. CDR3 coding DNA: TGTGCCAGCAGCTTAACGTCCAGCGGGGGGGCCAGAGATACGCAGTATTTT. The encoded protein is CASSLTSSGGARDTQYF. The whole variable domain, remainder taken from reference TRBV7-3 and TRBJ2-3, is GAGVSQTPSNKVTEKGKYVELRCDPISGHTALYWYRQSLGQGPEFLIYFQGTGAADDSGLPNDRFFAVRPEGSVSTLKIQRTERGDSAVYLCASSLTSSGGARDTQYFGPGTRLTVL.

The V and J genes are TRBV2 and TRBJ2-2; TRBD1 agrees at 8 bases. V shed 6 bases and J 5 bases; nucleotides not matched to a gene: 8. The CDR3 consists of 15 residues. CDR1 is SNHLY, CDR2 FYNNEI, per germline. The CDR3, as DNA: TGTGCCAGCAGCTCCGACAGGGGAACAACCGGGGAGCTGTTTTTT. It is translated as CASSSDRGTTGELFF.

The genes are TRBV7-3 and TRBJ1-6; tentative D call: TRBD1 (6 bases). The CDR3 has 14 residues. From germline, CDR1 is SGHTA and CDR2 FQGTGA. V was pared by 4 bases and J by 7 bases, with 11 bases between. CDR3 sequence reads: CASSSTGRNSPLHF. The DNA of the CDR3 is TGTGCCAGCAGCTCCACAGGGAGAAATTCACCCCTCCACTTT.

V gene TRBV5-5 combines with J gene TRBJ2-2; 12 nucleotides line up with TRBD1. Germline values: CDR1 SGHKS, CDR2 YYEKEE (reference sequence). The CDR3 has 15 residues. The trim removed 4 bases at V and 7 bases at J, leaving 5 bases unmatched. CDR3 sequence (DNA): TGTGCCAGCAGCCCCGGGACAGGGGGCTTCGGGGAGCTGTTTTTT. This gives the protein CASSPGTGGFGELFF.

This clone was observed once. The chain uses TRBV19 and TRBJ1-1; weak D call: TRBD1 (6 bases). This CDR3 has 14 amino acids. The germline V and J ends were trimmed by 4 bases and 6 bases, with 15 bases remaining between them. Germline CDR1 reads LNHDA; CDR2 reads SQIVND (reference sequence). The CDR3 DNA follows: TGTGCCAGTAGTACCCCACAGGGTCTGGCTGAAGCTTTCTTT. Amino acid sequence: CASSTPQGLAEAFF.

V usage is TRBV6-6 and J usage is TRBJ2-7; D not resolved. The CDR3 contains 15 residues. Germline values: CDR1 MNHNY, CDR2 SVGAGI (reference sequence). V was trimmed by 0 bases and J by 0 bases, leaving 9 bases between them. In DNA, the CDR3 is TGTGCCAGCAGTTACTCGAAATTGAGCTCCTACGAGCAGTACTTC. This translates into CASSYSKLSSYEQYF.

The chain has TRBV7-3 and TRBJ2-2, with 13 bases matching TRBD2. Trimming at V came to 5 bases and at J to 7 bases, leaving 7 bases not matched to a gene. The CDR3 is 16 residues long. Looked up from germline, CDR1 is SGHTA and CDR2 is FQGTGA. The CDR3 coding sequence is TGTGCCAGCAGCGCGACTAGCGGGGGGAAAGGCGGGGAGCTGTTTTTT. Encoded protein: CASSATSGGKGGELFF.

CDR3 loop: CASAGANTGELFF. Written as DNA, the CDR3 is TGTGCCAGTGCGGGTGCGAACACCGGGGAGCTGTTTTTT. The J gene is TRBJ2-2, the V gene TRBV19, with a possible D match to TRBD2 (5 bases). The germline V gene has CDR1 LNHDA and CDR2 SQIVND (reference sequence). The CDR3 loop spans 13 amino acids. Trimming stripped 8 bases from V and 0 bases from J, with 7 bases between.

This clone was detected once. The chain uses TRBV11-1 and TRBJ2-7, with D possibly TRBD2 on 6 matching bases. The CDR3 totals 14 residues. Germline CDR1 SGHAT, CDR2 FQDESV (reference sequence). V was trimmed by 9 bases and J by 4 bases, leaving 19 bases between them. CDR3 protein: CASKATQGGYEQYF. The CDR3 region has the DNA TGTGCCAGTAAAGCAACCCAGGGAGGTTACGAGCAGTACTTC.

This sequence joins TRBV4-1 and TRBJ1-1; D is undetermined. This CDR3 comprises 14 residues. Germline V CDR1 and CDR2: MGHRA, YSYEKL. V lost 0 bases and J lost 0, with 5 bases in between. CDR3 residues: CASSQERVNTEAFF. As DNA, the CDR3 is TGCGCCAGCAGCCAAGAACGGGTGAACACTGAAGCTTTCTTT.

V gene TRBV27 combines with J gene TRBJ2-1; 12 bases match TRBD2. The V segment lost 6 bases and the J segment 3 bases; nucleotides outside the gene matches: 9. This CDR3 has 17 residues. The germline V gene encodes CDR1 MNHEY and CDR2 SMNVEV (reference sequence). CDR3 region: CASSNGLAGTHYNEQFF. The CDR3, as DNA: TGTGCCAGCAGCAACGGACTAGCGGGAACTCACTACAATGAGCAGTTCTTC.

The CDR3: CASSPGLLIAYEQYF. CDR3 in DNA: TGTGCCAGCAGCCCCGGACTACTCATTGCCTACGAGCAGTACTTC. The V and J genes are TRBV7-2 and TRBJ2-7; a possible D gene is TRBD2 (6 bases). The CDR3 has 15 residues. From germline, CDR1 is SGHTA and CDR2 FQGNSA. Trimming took 5 bases from V and 2 from J, leaving 16 bases between them.

The chain couples TRBV19 to TRBJ2-5; D may be TRBD2 (6 bases). This CDR3 contains 15 residues. The V and J ends lost 6 bases and 1 base respectively, with 15 bases between them. Germline CDR1 LNHDA, CDR2 SQIVND (reference sequence). This CDR3 is CASRLGGGSQETQYF. The CDR3 DNA reads as TGTGCCAGTAGACTCGGTGGAGGGTCCCAAGAGACCCAGTACTTC.

The chain couples TRBV7-2 to TRBJ2-1, with 7 positions matching TRBD2. The germline V gene encodes CDR1 SGHTA and CDR2 FQGNSA. V lost 3 bases, J lost 12 bases, and 11 bases stayed unmatched. CDR3 length: 14 amino acids. The CDR3 DNA follows: TGTGCCAGCAGCTTTGTTCCTACTAGCGTCGGGCAGTTCTTC. Translated: CASSFVPTSVGQFF.

The gene calls are TRBV27 and TRBJ2-7; 11 nucleotides line up with TRBD2. CDR3 size: 15 residues. Germline CDR1 and CDR2: MNHEY and SMNVEV (reference sequence). Trimming removed 10 bases from V and 2 bases from J; junction bases left unmatched: 10. This CDR3 is CATRAGTSGTYEQYF. The CDR3 nucleotides are TGTGCCACCAGAGCGGGGACTAGCGGTACCTACGAGCAGTACTTC.

This clone occurred a few times. The chain carries TRBV13 and TRBJ1-5, with unresolved D. Germline loops: CDR1 PRHDT, CDR2 FYEKMQ (reference sequence). The V gene lost 4 bases and the J gene lost 4 bases, with 8 bases spanning the gap. The CDR3 spans 13 residues. The CDR3 sequence is CASSSHLNQPQHF. For the CDR3, the DNA is TGTGCCAGCAGCTCACACCTGAATCAGCCCCAGCATTTT.

The CDR3: CAVRGIPTDTQYF. The CDR3 bases are TGTGCCGTCAGGGGCATCCCCACAGATACGCAGTATTTT. This chain links TRBV4-2 with TRBJ2-3, with D perhaps matching TRBD1 (6 bases). Germline values: CDR1 LGHNA, CDR2 YNFKEQ. The CDR3 totals 13 residues. V was cut by 11 bases and J by 2 bases, with 14 bases left in between.

CDR3 loop: CASSPYYSTDTQYF. CDR3 nucleotide sequence: TGTGCCAGCTCCCCCTATTACAGCACAGATACGCAGTATTTT. The rearrangement links TRBV18 to TRBJ2-3; D not certain. This CDR3 contains 14 residues. Germline loops: CDR1 KGHSH, CDR2 LQKENI. Trimming took off 6 bases at V and 0 bases at J, with 10 bases between the two ends.

The J gene is TRBJ1-4, the V gene TRBV5-6; D is possibly TRBD1 (5 bases). The CDR3 consists of 12 residues. Germline loops: CDR1 SGHDT, CDR2 YYEEEE. V was trimmed by 1 base and J by 12 bases, leaving 10 bases between them. CDR3 nucleotides: TGTGCCAGCAGCTTGTTCGGCAGGGAACTGTTTTTT. It encodes CASSLFGRELFF.

This clone turned up a few times. This chain uses TRBV25-1 with TRBJ1-2, with D unresolved. The V end was cut by 5 bases, the J end by 4 bases, with 11 bases between. The germline gives CDR1 MGHDK, CDR2 SYGVNS. This CDR3 has 13 amino acids. CDR3 amino acids: CASSPRVGYGYTF. CDR3 nucleotides: TGTGCCAGCAGTCCCCGGGTCGGCTATGGCTACACCTTC.

Comment on this clone: The limits of the CDR3 on the DNA are not certain, so only TCRdb's listed CDR3 is given. The V and J genes are TRBV21-1 and TRBJ2-3; whether TRBD1, the table's D call, matches the DNA was not checked. TRBV21-1 represents a pseudogene. The CDR3 contains 15 residues when both ends are counted. CDR3 region: CASSKVGAGTDTQYF.

The genes are TRBV9 and TRBJ2-5; TRBD2 agrees at 10 bases. Germline CDR1 reads SGDLS; CDR2 reads YYNGEE. The trim removed 0 bases at V and 3 bases at J, leaving 11 bases unmatched. The CDR3 has 18 residues. CDR3 sequence: CASSVGVGSGRPKETQYF. CDR3 nucleotide sequence: TGTGCCAGCAGCGTAGGGGTCGGTAGCGGGAGGCCCAAAGAGACCCAGTACTTC.

V usage is TRBV1 and J usage is TRBJ1-5; TRBD1, the D gene given by the table, was not confirmed from the DNA. TRBV1 is a pseudogene locus. The CDR3 contains 18 residues. The CDR3 loop reads CTSSQERQSRYSNQPQHF. In DNA form, the CDR3 reads TGCACCAGCAGCCAAGAGAGACAGAGCCGATATAGCAATCAGCCCCAGCATTTT.

V usage is TRBV7-9 and J usage is TRBJ2-5; TRBD2 matches 12 bases. V dropped 4 bases and J dropped 2; count of bases not matched to a gene: 2. The CDR3 runs to 15 residues. CDR1 SEHNR and CDR2 FQNEAQ come from the germline V gene (reference sequence). CDR3 DNA sequence: TGTGCCAGCAGCTCTCTAGCGGGGGGGCAAGAGACCCAGTACTTC. Translating it yields CASSSLAGGQETQYF.